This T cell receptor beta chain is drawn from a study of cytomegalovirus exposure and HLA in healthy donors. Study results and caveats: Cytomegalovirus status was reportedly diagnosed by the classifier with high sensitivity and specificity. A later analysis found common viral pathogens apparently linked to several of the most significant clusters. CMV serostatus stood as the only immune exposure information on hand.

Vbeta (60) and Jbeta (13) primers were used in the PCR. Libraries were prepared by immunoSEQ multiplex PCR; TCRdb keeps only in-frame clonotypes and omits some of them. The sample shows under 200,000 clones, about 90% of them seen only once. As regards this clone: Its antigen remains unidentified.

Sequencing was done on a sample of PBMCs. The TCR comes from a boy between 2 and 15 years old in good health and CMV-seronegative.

The CDR3, as DNA: TGTGCCAGCAGCTTAGTCGGTCCCGGGGTCGACGATGAAAAACTGTTTTTT. Its translation is CASSLVGPGVDDEKLFF. The rearrangement links TRBV11-2 to TRBJ1-4; D uncertain. V lost 1 base and J 6 bases, leaving 18 bases between the germline ends. CDR1 and CDR2 (germline): SGHAT, FQNNGV. The CDR3 is 17 amino acids.